Listed here are 7 T cell receptor beta chains from one sample, sequenced in a study of PD-1 blockade in classical Hodgkin lymphoma. Every patient was affected by relapse after autologous stem cell transplantation, while exposure to brentuximab vedotin was not uniform. Data came from immunoSEQ multiplex PCR; TCRdb stores just in-frame clones and leaves some out. Found here are about 37,000 clones, about 82% of them singletons; the top ten hold roughly 11%. Sample: peripheral blood mononuclear cells (PBMCs), taken at baseline. Receptor source: a human donor with classical Hodgkin lymphoma.

The genes are TRBV5-1 and TRBJ1-2, with D possibly matching TRBD1 (6 bases). Looked up from germline, CDR1 is SGHRS and CDR2 is YFSETQ. This CDR3 contains 14 residues. V lost 4 bases and J 7 bases, leaving 17 bases between the germline ends. The DNA of the CDR3 is TGCGCCAGCAGCCCACAGGGAGACCTCCGTGGCTACACCTTC. Residues: CASSPQGDLRGYTF. Together with reference TRBV5-1 and TRBJ1-2, the CDR3 gives the full variable domain: KAGVTQTPRYLIKTRGQQVTLSCSPISGHRSVSWYQQTPGQGLQFLFEYFSETQRNKGNFPGRFSGRQFSNSRSEMNVSTLELGDSALYLCASSPQGDLRGYTFGSGTRLTVV.

V gene TRBV29-1 combines with J gene TRBJ2-2; 7 nucleotides agree with TRBD1. V lost 4 bases and J lost 2; bases outside the gene matches: 1. The CDR3 loop spans 13 amino acids. The germline CDR1 and CDR2 sequences are SQVTM and ANQGSEA. The chain's CDR3 is CSVGQGNTGELFF. The CDR3 DNA is TGCAGCGTTGGACAGGGAAACACCGGGGAGCTGTTTTTT.

The chain combines TRBV27 with TRBJ2-1, with unresolved D. CDR1 and CDR2 from the germline V gene are MNHEY and SMNVEV (reference sequence). The germline V and J ends were trimmed by 2 bases and 7 bases, with 9 bases remaining between them. This CDR3 contains 13 residues. In DNA, the CDR3 is TGTGCCAGCAGTTTAACCAGGAAAAATGAGCAGTTCTTC. Translation gives CASSLTRKNEQFF.

The V and J genes are TRBV4-1 and TRBJ2-7; TRBD1 agrees at 8 bases. V dropped 1 base and J dropped 2; count of bases not matched to a gene: 7. Germline lookup yields CDR1 MGHRA and CDR2 YSYEKL. The CDR3 runs 16 residues. The CDR3 here is CASSQGLRQGTYEQYF. In DNA form, the CDR3 reads TGCGCCAGCAGCCAAGGGTTGAGACAGGGGACCTACGAGCAGTACTTC.

Within the sample, this clone is medium-sized. The J gene is TRBJ2-7, the V gene TRBV6-5; 10 bases map to TRBD2. Germline CDR1 reads MNHEY; CDR2 reads SVGAGI. V shed 6 bases and J 0 bases; nucleotides not matched to a gene: 5. This CDR3 has 15 amino acids. The CDR3 spells CASRTTSGVSYEQYF. The CDR3 DNA sequence: TGTGCCAGCAGGACAACTAGCGGGGTCTCCTACGAGCAGTACTTC.

The CDR3 nucleotides are TGTGCCAGTAGTATAGGCGGGGGAAGGACTAGCGGGAGCGAGACCCAGTACTTC. It specifies CASSIGGGRTSGSETQYF. The chain recombines TRBV19 with TRBJ2-5, with TRBD2 matching 13 bases. Germline V gene lookup returns CDR1 LNHDA and CDR2 SQIVND (reference sequence). CDR3 length equals 18 residues. Germline trimming cut 1 base from V and 5 bases from J; bases unmatched to any gene: 10.

The rearrangement joins TRBV7-9 to TRBJ2-3; unclear D gene. The germline V gene has CDR1 SEHNR and CDR2 FQNEAQ (reference sequence). This CDR3 region has 15 residues. Trimming left V 1 base short and J 4 bases short, with 12 bases between. CDR3 loop: CASSLGRAGADTQYF. The CDR3 nucleotides read TGTGCCAGCAGCTTAGGTCGGGCTGGGGCAGATACGCAGTATTTT. The whole variable domain, remainder taken from reference TRBV7-9 and TRBJ2-3, is DTGVSQNPRHKITKRGQNVTFRCDPISEHNRLYWYRQTLGQGPEFLTYFQNEAQLEKSRLLSDRFSAERPKGSFSTLEIQRTEQGDSAMYLCASSLGRAGADTQYFGPGTRLTVL.